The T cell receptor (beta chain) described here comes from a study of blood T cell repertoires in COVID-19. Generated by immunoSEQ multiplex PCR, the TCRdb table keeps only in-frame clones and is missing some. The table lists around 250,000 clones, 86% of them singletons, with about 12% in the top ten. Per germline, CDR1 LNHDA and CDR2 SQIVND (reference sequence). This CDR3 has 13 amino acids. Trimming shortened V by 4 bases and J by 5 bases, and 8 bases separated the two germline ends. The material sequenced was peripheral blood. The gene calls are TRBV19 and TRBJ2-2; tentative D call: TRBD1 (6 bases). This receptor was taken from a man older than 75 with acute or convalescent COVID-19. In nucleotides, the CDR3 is TGTGCCAGTAGTAACACAGGGACCGGGGAGCTGTTTTTT. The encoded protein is CASSNTGTGELFF.